This T cell receptor (beta chain) derives from a study of metastatic and nonmetastatic thyroid tumors. This clone was observed a handful of times. Its antigen is undetermined. The V gene end was trimmed by 7 bases and the J gene end by 6 bases; junction bases not matched to a gene: 7. This CDR3 region has 14 residues. Germline values: CDR1 MNHNS, CDR2 SASEGT. Original processing notes: Built for papillary thyroid cancer, a distant-metastasis classifier drew on CDR3 differences across clinicopathological groups. Using MiXCR, TCRdb re-called clones from the PCR reads. The V and J calls here are based on TCRdb, not the publication. The sample has about 16,000 clones, 13% seen once. Overall study findings and caveats: Within blood and tumor, benign nodules reportedly had significantly lower TCR beta diversity than malignant thyroid tumors did.

The entire patient cohort was treatment-naive prior to thyroid surgery. The receptor's source is a female donor with papillary thyroid cancer or a benign thyroid nodule (not recorded which). Some clones in this sample may be carry-over from other donors' samples. The rearrangement uses TRBV6-1 and TRBJ2-2; TRBD2 aligns across 8 bases. Sequences were obtained from blood. The chain's CDR3 is CASNTGGGAGELFF. The CDR3 DNA reads as TGTGCCAGCAATACCGGGGGGGGCGCCGGGGAGCTGTTTTTT.